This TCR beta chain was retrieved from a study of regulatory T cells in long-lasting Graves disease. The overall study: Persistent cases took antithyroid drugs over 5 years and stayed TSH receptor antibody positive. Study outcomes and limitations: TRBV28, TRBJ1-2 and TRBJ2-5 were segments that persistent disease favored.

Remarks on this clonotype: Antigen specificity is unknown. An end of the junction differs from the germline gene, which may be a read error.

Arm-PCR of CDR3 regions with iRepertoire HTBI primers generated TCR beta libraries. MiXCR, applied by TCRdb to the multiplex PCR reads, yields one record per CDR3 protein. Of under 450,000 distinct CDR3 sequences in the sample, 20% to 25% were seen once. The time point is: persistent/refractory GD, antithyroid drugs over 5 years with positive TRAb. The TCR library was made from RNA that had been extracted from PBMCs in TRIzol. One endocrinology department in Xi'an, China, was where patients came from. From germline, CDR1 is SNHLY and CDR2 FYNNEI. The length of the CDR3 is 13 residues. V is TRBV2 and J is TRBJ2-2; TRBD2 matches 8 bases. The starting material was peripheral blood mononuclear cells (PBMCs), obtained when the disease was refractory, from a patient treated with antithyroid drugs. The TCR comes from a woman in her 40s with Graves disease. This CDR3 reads CASSPGLAGELSF. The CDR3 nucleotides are TGTGCCAGCAGCCCAGGACTAGCCGGGGAGCTGTCTTTT.